This entry concerns a single T cell receptor (beta chain). Its antigen remains unidentified. The source of the sample is a study of cytomegalovirus exposure and HLA in healthy donors. Background on the study: Earlier results showed roughly 120 million unique TCR beta sequences derived from about 179 million T cells.

Study-level results: Serostatus for CMV was the only available immune exposure information. Presence/absence analysis assumed near-uniform sequencing depth across donors. Cytomegalovirus status was reportedly diagnosed by the classifier with high specificity and sensitivity.

Trimming shortened V by 0 bases and J by 8 bases, and 12 bases separated the two germline ends. The CDR3 is made up of 15 amino acids. Germline CDR1 SGDLS, CDR2 YYNGEE. 13 Jbeta primers and 60 Vbeta primers were used for the PCR. Profiled with immunoSEQ multiplex PCR; TCRdb holds only in-frame clones, not every one. The top ten hold less than 1.1% of the sample, which has around 140,000 clones, roughly three quarters seen once. Material for sequencing was PBMCs. The receptor's source is a male donor in good health and CMV-seronegative. V is TRBV9 and J is TRBJ1-6; D may be TRBD1 (6 bases). CDR3 nucleotide sequence: TGTGCCAGCAGCGTAGTGGGGACATTGGATTCACCCCTCCACTTT. It codes for CASSVVGTLDSPLHF.